This T cell receptor (beta chain) is drawn from a study of CD8 T cells in Susac syndrome. Study-wide results and caveats: That the number of individuals in its TCR sequencing and HLA analysis was relatively small was acknowledged by the study.

The CDR3 covers 16 residues. V lost 1 base, J lost 3 bases, and 16 bases lay in between. Germline CDR1 SGHTA, CDR2 FQGNSA. An amount of RNA that ranged from about 0.45 to 1 ug was reverse transcribed with random hexamers. Multiplex immunoSEQ PCR targeted 54 Vbeta and 13 Jbeta TCR beta segments. TCRdb reprocessed the immunoSEQ multiplex PCR reads via MiXCR and lists one record per CDR3 protein. The sample has 110,000 or so distinct CDR3 sequences, 92% seen once. TCR beta sequences were obtained from blood CD8+ and CD4+ T cells. Negative isolation was used for CD8+ and CD4+ T cells and FACS enrichment for TEMRA cells. Points on this clonotype: What it recognizes is unknown.

This TCR was sampled from a human donor in good health. What was sequenced was CD8+ T cells from PBMCs. The chain is built from TRBV7-2 and TRBJ2-7; D not resolved. CDR3 in DNA: TGTGCCAGCAGCTTAGTGGCTAGATCGGCCGACTACGAGCAGTACTTC. It is translated as CASSLVARSADYEQYF.